A single sample is the source of the 31 T cell receptor beta chains below, sequenced in a study of early stage breast cancer tumors. TCRdb's table, derived via immunoSEQ multiplex PCR, lists solely in-frame clones and lacks some. The data contain roughly 30,000 clones, 74% of them singletons. Sequencing input: blood. These receptors came from a person aged 40 to 49 with breast cancer.

For the CDR3, the DNA is TGTGCCAGCAGTAGCGGGAGGGCCTTAAGGTACGAGCAGTACTTC. Translating gives CASSSGRALRYEQYF. The V gene is TRBV6-5, the J gene TRBJ2-7; 10 bases align to TRBD2. The CDR3 consists of 15 residues. Germline V lookup: CDR1 MNHEY, CDR2 SVGAGI. The junction had 8 bases not matched to a gene; V was cut back by 5 bases and J by 4 bases.

This chain connects TRBV29-1 to TRBJ2-6; D ambiguous. There are 13 residues in the CDR3. From germline, CDR1 is SQVTM and CDR2 ANQGSEA. Trimming pared 4 bases from V and 0 bases from J, leaving 4 bases between. This CDR3 is CSVVGSGANVLTF. Written as DNA, the CDR3 is TGCAGCGTTGTAGGCTCTGGGGCCAACGTCCTGACTTTC.

Comment on this clone: One junction end does not reproduce the germline sequence, and a read error may be involved. The chain joins TRBV5-4 to TRBJ2-4, with D possibly called TRBD1 or TRBD2 (5 bases each). The V gene's germline CDR1 is SGHNT and CDR2 YYREEE (reference sequence). CDR3 length: 13 residues. In DNA, the CDR3 is TGTGCCAGCAGCTCCCGGGACCGGTTGGCCATCCACTTC. Encoded protein: CASSSRDRLAIHF.

V usage is TRBV7-2 and J usage is TRBJ1-2; perhaps TRBD1 as D (5 bases). V lost 1 base to trimming and J lost 4 bases, with 7 bases between them. The CDR3 has 13 residues. The germline V gene encodes CDR1 SGHTA and CDR2 FQGNSA. The chain's CDR3 is CASSLGQSYGYTF. As DNA, the CDR3 is TGTGCCAGCAGCTTAGGACAGAGCTATGGCTACACCTTC. The full variable domain, in which reference TRBV7-2 and TRBJ1-2 provide the parts outside the CDR3, is GAGVSQSPSNKVTEKGKDVELRCDPISGHTALYWYRQSLGQGLEFLIYFQGNSAPDKSGLPSDRFSAERTGGSVSTLTIQRTQQEDSAVYLCASSLGQSYGYTFGSGTRLTVV.

This clone was detected a few times. The chain joins TRBV5-1 to TRBJ2-3; 9 positions match TRBD1. Germline V gene sequence: CDR1 SGHRS, CDR2 YFSETQ. V shed 3 bases, J shed 0 bases, and the junction held 5 bases outside the gene matches. CDR3 length: 16 residues. DNA of the CDR3: TGCGCCAGCAGCTGGACAGGGGCCCCTAGCACAGATACGCAGTATTTT. It translates to CASSWTGAPSTDTQYF.

CDR3 sequence: CASSPSPRLAEAFF. The CDR3 bases are TGTGCCAGCAGTCCCAGTCCCAGGCTCGCTGAAGCTTTCTTT. V is TRBV2 and J is TRBJ1-1; D ambiguous. The CDR3 spans 14 residues. With 5 bases removed from V and 6 bases from J, the gap between germline ends came to 16 bases. Germline values: CDR1 SNHLY, CDR2 FYNNEI.

The CDR3: CASSLGQVGNTIYF. The CDR3 coding sequence is TGTGCCAGCAGCCTAGGACAGGTCGGAAACACCATATATTTT. J is TRBJ1-3 and V is TRBV5-6, with 7 bases aligning to TRBD1. The length of the CDR3 is 14 residues. V shed 4 bases, J shed 4 bases, and the junction held 5 bases outside the gene matches. Germline V gene lookup returns CDR1 SGHDT and CDR2 YYEEEE.

This chain links TRBV7-2 with TRBJ2-3; a possible D gene is TRBD1 (6 bases). Trimming removed 3 bases from V and 1 base from J, with 14 bases in between. The germline CDR1 and CDR2 sequences are SGHTA and FQGNSA. The CDR3 is made up of 16 amino acids. CDR3 region: CASSLGGTPGTDTQYF. The CDR3 DNA reads as TGTGCCAGCAGCTTGGGTGGGACACCTGGCACAGATACGCAGTATTTT.

The chain uses TRBV7-2 and TRBJ2-7; D not resolved. CDR3 length: 13 amino acids. V lost 3 bases and J lost 7, with 13 bases in between. The germline V gene has CDR1 SGHTA and CDR2 FQGNSA. CDR3 in amino acids: CASSLNLGGEQYF. The CDR3 region has the DNA TGTGCCAGCAGCTTGAACCTGGGTGGAGAGCAGTACTTC.

The chain couples TRBV7-9 to TRBJ2-5; TRBD2 might be the D (6 bases). The germline V gene has CDR1 SEHNR and CDR2 FQNEAQ (reference sequence). This CDR3 has 12 residues. V was shortened by 6 bases and J by 2 bases, with 7 bases between the two germline ends. This CDR3 is CASREGQETQYF. The CDR3 DNA sequence: TGTGCCAGCAGGGAGGGTCAAGAGACCCAGTACTTC.

The chain has TRBV4-2 and TRBJ2-3; 9 bases match TRBD2. Per the germline V gene, CDR1 is LGHNA and CDR2 is YNFKEQ. Trimming at V came to 1 base and at J to 1 base, leaving 6 bases not matched to a gene. This CDR3 comprises 17 residues. CDR3: CASSQVLAGVRTDTQYF. The CDR3 DNA reads TGTGCCAGCAGCCAAGTTTTAGCGGGAGTGCGCACAGATACGCAGTATTTT.

The CDR3 here is CAISVSLGTEAFF. CDR3 nucleotide sequence: TGTGCCATCAGTGTCAGTTTGGGGACTGAAGCTTTCTTT. The chain joins TRBV10-3 to TRBJ1-1, with D unresolved. V lost 4 bases to trimming and J lost 5 bases, with 11 bases between them. This CDR3 is built from 13 residues. The germline V gene has CDR1 ENHRY and CDR2 SYGVKD.

This chain connects TRBV27 to TRBJ2-1, with D possibly TRBD2 on 7 matching bases. Trimming shortened V by 3 bases and J by 9 bases, and 15 bases separated the two germline ends. Germline CDR1 is MNHEY and CDR2 is SMNVEV (reference sequence). The CDR3 length is 14 residues. The CDR3 region has the DNA TGTGCCAGCAGTTTCGGGGGGCTGGAAGGTGAGCAGTTCTTC. Its translation is CASSFGGLEGEQFF.

The V call is TRBV7-7, the J call TRBJ2-2; D gene uncertain. The CDR3 extends over 14 amino acids. CDR1 is SSHAT, CDR2 FNYEAQ, per germline (reference sequence). Trimming removed 7 bases from V and 3 bases from J, with 12 bases in between. The CDR3 spells CASTLVLDTGELFF. In DNA, the CDR3 is TGTGCCAGCACCCTCGTGTTAGACACCGGGGAGCTGTTTTTT.

The chain employs TRBV11-3 and TRBJ2-7; D ambiguous. V lost 4 bases to trimming and J lost 1 base, with 8 bases between them. CDR1 and CDR2 from the germline V gene are SGHNT and YENEEA. The CDR3 has 13 residues. CDR3 protein: CASSSPRSYEQYF. Here the CDR3 DNA reads TGTGCCAGCAGCTCCCCGCGGTCCTACGAGCAGTACTTC.

V and J are TRBV7-2 and TRBJ2-7; 7 bases match TRBD1. There are 16 residues in the CDR3. The junction had 7 bases not matched to a gene; V was cut back by 0 bases and J by 2 bases. Germline lookup yields CDR1 SGHTA and CDR2 FQGNSA. The CDR3 spells CASSLASGQAAYEQYF. CDR3 nucleotide sequence: TGTGCCAGCAGCTTAGCCTCCGGACAGGCCGCCTACGAGCAGTACTTC.

This clone was counted once. The rearrangement joins TRBV19 to TRBJ2-5; 9 bases fit TRBD1. The CDR3 covers 14 residues. V lost 3 bases and J lost 2; bases outside the gene matches: 1. Germline values: CDR1 LNHDA, CDR2 SQIVND (reference sequence). The CDR3 is CASSMGQGQETQYF. The CDR3, as DNA: TGTGCCAGTAGTATGGGACAGGGACAAGAGACCCAGTACTTC.

This rearrangement joins TRBV7-9 to TRBJ2-3; D might be TRBD1 (5 bases). Germline values: CDR1 SEHNR, CDR2 FQNEAQ (reference sequence). This CDR3 region has 14 residues. Trimming removed 3 bases at V and 2 bases at J, with 9 bases between. The DNA for the CDR3 is TGTGCCAGCAGCTTGGACATAACCACAGATACGCAGTATTTT. This gives the protein CASSLDITTDTQYF.

V and J are TRBV7-2 and TRBJ1-1; the match to TRBD1 covers 8 bases. The CDR3 is 15 residues long. The junction had 4 bases not matched to a gene; V was cut back by 0 bases and J by 4 bases. Germline assignment: CDR1 SGHTA and CDR2 FQGNSA. CDR3 DNA sequence: TGTGCCAGCAGCTTAGCGAACAGGGGGGGCACTGAAGCTTTCTTT. The encoded protein is CASSLANRGGTEAFF.

The V call is TRBV2, the J call TRBJ2-3; 9 bases are shared with TRBD1. This CDR3 has 15 residues. Germline V gene sequence: CDR1 SNHLY, CDR2 FYNNEI. Unmatched junction bases numbered 4, after V lost 4 bases and J lost 2 bases. The CDR3 protein is CASSADRGITDTQYF. The CDR3 nucleotides are TGTGCCAGCAGTGCGGACAGGGGTATCACAGATACGCAGTATTTT.

The chain carries TRBV29-1 and TRBJ2-7, with 7 nucleotides matching TRBD1. CDR1 is SQVTM, CDR2 ANQGSEA, per germline. CDR3 length equals 14 residues. The J segment lost 3 bases and the V segment lost 7 bases, leaving 12 bases of the junction unmatched. For the CDR3, the DNA is TGCAGCGGGATTAAGACAGGGCAAAACTACGAGCAGTACTTC. It encodes CSGIKTGQNYEQYF.

This clone was seen only a few times. The chain joins TRBV7-9 to TRBJ1-2; D might be TRBD1 (5 bases). Germline values: CDR1 SEHNR, CDR2 FQNEAQ (reference sequence). The ends were cut back, 5 bases at V and 7 bases at J, with 17 bases in the middle. This CDR3 has 14 residues. CDR3 nucleotides: TGTGCCAGCAGCCGGGCGGACAAGACGGCTGGCTACACCTTC. It specifies CASSRADKTAGYTF.

The chain recombines TRBV2 with TRBJ2-3; TRBD2 is a possible D gene (6 bases). CDR1 and CDR2 (germline): SNHLY, FYNNEI. The V end lost 4 bases, the J end lost 2 bases, and 13 bases lay between the germline ends. The CDR3 sequence is 15 residues long. The CDR3 coding sequence is TGTGCCAGCAGTGTGCGGGACGAGTACACAGATACGCAGTATTTT. Translation: CASSVRDEYTDTQYF.

This clone appeared a few times. This rearrangement joins TRBV2 to TRBJ2-7; 10 positions agree with TRBD2. The CDR3 extends over 15 amino acids. The germline V gene has CDR1 SNHLY and CDR2 FYNNEI. Losses at the gene ends were 1 base for V and 4 bases for J; bases not matched to a gene: 4. The DNA for the CDR3 is TGTGCCAGCAGTGAAGTAACTAGCGGGACATACGAGCAGTACTTC. It specifies CASSEVTSGTYEQYF.

V and J are TRBV5-1 and TRBJ1-2, with 8 bases lining up with TRBD1. V trimming: 3 bases; J trimming: 10 bases; junction bases outside the gene matches: 2. CDR1 is SGHRS and CDR2 is YFSETQ in the germline V gene. The CDR3 consists of 11 residues. The CDR3 bases are TGCGCCAGCAGCTCACAGGGGGTCTACACCTTC. This codes for CASSSQGVYTF.

The chain has TRBV11-2 and TRBJ1-2, with a possible D match to TRBD1 (6 bases). This CDR3 has 15 residues. Trimming took 0 bases from V and 4 from J, leaving 12 bases between them. CDR1 and CDR2 (germline): SGHAT, FQNNGV. CDR3 in amino acids: CASSLDPAGVYGYTF. CDR3 DNA: TGTGCCAGCAGCTTAGATCCGGCAGGGGTCTATGGCTACACCTTC. Drawing the rest from reference TRBV11-2 and TRBJ1-2, the complete variable domain is EAGVAQSPRYKIIEKRQSVAFWCNPISGHATLYWYQQILGQGPKLLIQFQNNGVVDDSQLPKDRFSAERLKGVDSTLKIQPAKLEDSAVYLCASSLDPAGVYGYTFGSGTRLTVV.

This CDR3 is CASSLVSGLNTEAFF. CDR3 coding DNA: TGCGCCAGCAGCTTGGTTTCAGGGTTGAACACTGAAGCTTTCTTT. The chain joins TRBV5-1 to TRBJ1-1; D possibly corresponds to TRBD1 (5 bases). Trimming removed 0 bases from V and 0 bases from J, with 9 bases in between. CDR3 size: 15 residues. Germline values: CDR1 SGHRS, CDR2 YFSETQ.

The V call is TRBV5-6, the J call TRBJ2-5; no firm D call. The CDR3 runs 14 residues. V was shortened by 1 base and J by 4 bases, with 11 bases between the two germline ends. Germline V gene lookup returns CDR1 SGHDT and CDR2 YYEEEE. CDR3 loop: CASSLLGSGETQYF. The DNA for the CDR3 is TGTGCCAGCAGCTTGCTGGGGTCGGGAGAGACCCAGTACTTC. Complete variable domain (other parts from reference TRBV5-6 and TRBJ2-5): DAGVTQSPTHLIKTRGQQVTLRCSPKSGHDTVSWYQQALGQGPQFIFQYYEEEERQRGNFPDRFSGHQFPNYSSELNVNALLLGDSALYLCASSLLGSGETQYFGPGTRLLVL.

Only one count was recorded for this clone. V usage is TRBV6-5 and J usage is TRBJ2-5, with 9 bases lining up with TRBD2. The CDR3 totals 15 residues. Germline V gives CDR1 MNHEY, CDR2 SVGAGI. After removal of 6 bases from V and 0 bases from J, the junction contained 5 bases not matched to a gene. As DNA, the CDR3 is TGTGCCAGCAGGGGACTAGCCGCAAACCAAGAGACCCAGTACTTC. Residues: CASRGLAANQETQYF.

This rearrangement joins TRBV7-9 to TRBJ2-2, with a possible D match to TRBD1 (6 bases). V gave up 4 bases and J gave up 4 bases, with 10 bases separating them. CDR3 length: 14 amino acids. Germline loops: CDR1 SEHNR, CDR2 FQNEAQ (reference sequence). The CDR3 spells CASSSRQATGELFF. The CDR3 DNA is TGTGCCAGCAGCTCGAGACAGGCCACCGGGGAGCTGTTTTTT.

The rearrangement uses TRBV13 and TRBJ2-5; the match to TRBD2 covers 12 bases. CDR3 length equals 20 residues. V shed 3 bases and J 3 bases; nucleotides not matched to a gene: 17. Germline CDR1 is PRHDT and CDR2 is FYEKMQ (reference sequence). The CDR3 region has the DNA TGTGCCAGCAGCTTTAATAGGCCGGGGACTAGCGGGCCGGGAAAAGAGACCCAGTACTTC. This gives the protein CASSFNRPGTSGPGKETQYF.